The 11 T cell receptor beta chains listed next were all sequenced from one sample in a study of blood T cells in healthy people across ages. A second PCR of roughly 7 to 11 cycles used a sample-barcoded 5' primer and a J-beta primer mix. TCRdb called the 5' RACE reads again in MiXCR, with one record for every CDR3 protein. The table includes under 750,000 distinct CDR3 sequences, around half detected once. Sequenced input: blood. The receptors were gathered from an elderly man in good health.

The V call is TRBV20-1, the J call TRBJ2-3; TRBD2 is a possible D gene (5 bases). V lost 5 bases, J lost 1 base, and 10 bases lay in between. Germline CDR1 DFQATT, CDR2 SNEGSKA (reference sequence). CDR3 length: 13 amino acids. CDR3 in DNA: TGCAGTGCTCCGGAGGAGGGCACAGATACGCAGTATTTT. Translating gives CSAPEEGTDTQYF.

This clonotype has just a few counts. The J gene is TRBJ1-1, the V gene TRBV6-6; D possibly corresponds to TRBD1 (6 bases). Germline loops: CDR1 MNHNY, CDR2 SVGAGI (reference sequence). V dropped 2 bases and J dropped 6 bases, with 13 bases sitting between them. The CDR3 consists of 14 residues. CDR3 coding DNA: TGTGCCAGCAGTTACGGGGGGCAGGTGTCTGAAGCTTTCTTT. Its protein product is CASSYGGQVSEAFF.

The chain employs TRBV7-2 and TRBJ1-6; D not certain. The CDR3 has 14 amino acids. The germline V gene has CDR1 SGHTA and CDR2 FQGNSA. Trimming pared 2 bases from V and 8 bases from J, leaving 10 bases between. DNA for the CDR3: TGTGCCAGCAGCTTACTGCCGGAAGATTCACCCCTCCACTTT. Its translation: CASSLLPEDSPLHF.

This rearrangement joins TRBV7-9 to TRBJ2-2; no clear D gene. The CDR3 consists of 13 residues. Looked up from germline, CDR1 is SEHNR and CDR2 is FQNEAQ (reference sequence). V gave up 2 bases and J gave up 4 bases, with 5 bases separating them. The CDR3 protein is CASSLLPTGELFF. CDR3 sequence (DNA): TGTGCCAGCAGCTTACTCCCCACCGGGGAGCTGTTTTTT. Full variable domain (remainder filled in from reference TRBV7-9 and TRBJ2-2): DTGVSQNPRHKITKRGQNVTFRCDPISEHNRLYWYRQTLGQGPEFLTYFQNEAQLEKSRLLSDRFSAERPKGSFSTLEIQRTEQGDSAMYLCASSLLPTGELFFGEGSRLTVL.

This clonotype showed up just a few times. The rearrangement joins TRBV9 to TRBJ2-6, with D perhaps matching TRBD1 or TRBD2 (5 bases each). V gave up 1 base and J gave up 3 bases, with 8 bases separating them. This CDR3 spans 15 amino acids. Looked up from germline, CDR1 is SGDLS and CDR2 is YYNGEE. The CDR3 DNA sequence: TGTGCCAGCAGCGTACTGGGGGTTGGGGCCAACGTCCTGACTTTC. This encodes CASSVLGVGANVLTF.

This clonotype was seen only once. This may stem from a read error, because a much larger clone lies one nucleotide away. In DNA form, the CDR3 reads TGTGACAGCAGTTCCCGGGACAGGGGTGGGAACACTGAAGCTTTCTTT. Its translation is CDSSSRDRGGNTEAFF. The chain is built from TRBV6-6 and TRBJ1-1, with 10 bases that match TRBD1. The CDR3 length is 16 residues. CDR1 and CDR2 (germline): MNHNY, SVGAGI (reference sequence).

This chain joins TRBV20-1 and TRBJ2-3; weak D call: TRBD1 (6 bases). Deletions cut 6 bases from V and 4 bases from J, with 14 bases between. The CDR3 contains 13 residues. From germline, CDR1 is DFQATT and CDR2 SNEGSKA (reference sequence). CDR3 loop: CSAVYRVPDTQYF. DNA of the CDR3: TGCAGTGCAGTTTACAGGGTCCCAGATACGCAGTATTTT.

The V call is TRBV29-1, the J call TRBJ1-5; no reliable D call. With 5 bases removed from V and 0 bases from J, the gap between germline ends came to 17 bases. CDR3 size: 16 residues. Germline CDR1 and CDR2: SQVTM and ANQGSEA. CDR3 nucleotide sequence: TGCAGCGTTCCCGGCGGGCTAGGGTATAGCAATCAGCCCCAGCATTTT. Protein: CSVPGGLGYSNQPQHF.

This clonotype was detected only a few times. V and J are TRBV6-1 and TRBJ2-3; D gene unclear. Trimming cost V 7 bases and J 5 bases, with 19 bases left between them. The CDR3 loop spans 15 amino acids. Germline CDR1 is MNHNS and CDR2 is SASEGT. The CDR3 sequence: CASTLGRLGLDTQYF. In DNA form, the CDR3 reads TGTGCCAGCACCCTGGGCAGGTTGGGCCTAGATACGCAGTATTTT.

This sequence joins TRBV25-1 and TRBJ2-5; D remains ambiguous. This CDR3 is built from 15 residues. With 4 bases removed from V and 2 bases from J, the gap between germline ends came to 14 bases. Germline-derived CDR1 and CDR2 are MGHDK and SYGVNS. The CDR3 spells CASSVFGGVQETQYF. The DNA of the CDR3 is TGTGCCAGCAGTGTCTTCGGTGGGGTTCAAGAGACCCAGTACTTC.

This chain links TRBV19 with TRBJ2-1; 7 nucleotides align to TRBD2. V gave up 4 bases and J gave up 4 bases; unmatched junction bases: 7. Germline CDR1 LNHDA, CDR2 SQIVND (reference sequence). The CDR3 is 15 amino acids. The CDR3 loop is CASSRASGPYNEQFF. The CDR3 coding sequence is TGTGCCAGTAGTAGAGCTAGCGGACCGTACAATGAGCAGTTCTTC.